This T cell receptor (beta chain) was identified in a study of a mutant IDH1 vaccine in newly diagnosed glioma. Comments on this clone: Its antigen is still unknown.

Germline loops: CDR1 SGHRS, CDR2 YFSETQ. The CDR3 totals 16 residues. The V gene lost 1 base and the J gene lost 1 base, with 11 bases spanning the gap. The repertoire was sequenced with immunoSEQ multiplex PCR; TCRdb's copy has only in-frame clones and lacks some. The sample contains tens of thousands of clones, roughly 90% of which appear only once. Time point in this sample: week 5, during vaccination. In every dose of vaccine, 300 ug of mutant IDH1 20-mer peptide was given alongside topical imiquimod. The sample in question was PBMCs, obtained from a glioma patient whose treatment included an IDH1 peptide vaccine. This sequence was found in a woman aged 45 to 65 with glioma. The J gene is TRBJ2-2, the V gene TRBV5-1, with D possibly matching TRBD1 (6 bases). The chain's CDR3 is CASSLTGTRNTGELFF. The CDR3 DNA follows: TGCGCCAGCAGCTTGACCGGGACACGGAACACCGGGGAGCTGTTTTTT.